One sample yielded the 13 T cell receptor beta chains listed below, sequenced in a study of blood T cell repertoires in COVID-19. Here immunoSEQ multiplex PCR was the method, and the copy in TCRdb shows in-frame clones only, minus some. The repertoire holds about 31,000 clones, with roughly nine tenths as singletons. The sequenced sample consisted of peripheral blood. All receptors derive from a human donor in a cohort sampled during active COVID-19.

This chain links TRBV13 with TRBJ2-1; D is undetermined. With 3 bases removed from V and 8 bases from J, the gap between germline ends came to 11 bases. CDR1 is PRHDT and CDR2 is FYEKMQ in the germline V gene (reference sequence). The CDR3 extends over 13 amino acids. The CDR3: CASSFSYLYEQFF. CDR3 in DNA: TGTGCCAGCAGCTTTAGCTATCTCTATGAGCAGTTCTTC.

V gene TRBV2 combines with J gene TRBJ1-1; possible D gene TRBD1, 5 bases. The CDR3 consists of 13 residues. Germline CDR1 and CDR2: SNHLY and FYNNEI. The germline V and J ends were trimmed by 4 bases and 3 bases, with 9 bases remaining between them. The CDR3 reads CASSGQRDTEAFF. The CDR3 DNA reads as TGTGCCAGCAGTGGACAGAGAGACACTGAAGCTTTCTTT.

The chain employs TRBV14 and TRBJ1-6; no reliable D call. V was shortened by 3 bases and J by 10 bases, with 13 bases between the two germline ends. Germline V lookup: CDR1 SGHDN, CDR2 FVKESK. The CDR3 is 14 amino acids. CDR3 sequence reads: CASSQLPGGSPLHF. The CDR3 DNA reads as TGTGCCAGCAGCCAGTTGCCAGGAGGATCACCCCTCCACTTT.

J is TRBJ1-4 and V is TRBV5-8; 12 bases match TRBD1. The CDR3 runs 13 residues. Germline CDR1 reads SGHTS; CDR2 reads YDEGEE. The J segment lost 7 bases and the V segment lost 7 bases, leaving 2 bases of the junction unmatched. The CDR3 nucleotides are TGTGCCAGCCGGGACAGGGGGCGTGAAAAACTGTTTTTT. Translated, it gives CASRDRGREKLFF.

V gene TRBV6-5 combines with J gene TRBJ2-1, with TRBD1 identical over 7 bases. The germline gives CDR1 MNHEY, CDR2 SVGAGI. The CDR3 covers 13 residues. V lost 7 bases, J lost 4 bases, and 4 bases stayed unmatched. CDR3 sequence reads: CASTATGYNEQFF. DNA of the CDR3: TGTGCCAGCACCGCGACAGGGTACAATGAGCAGTTCTTC.

The CDR3: CASSPPSGSYNEQFF. The CDR3 nucleotides are TGCGCCAGCAGCCCCCCTAGCGGGAGCTACAATGAGCAGTTCTTC. The genes are TRBV5-1 and TRBJ2-1, with 10 bases aligning to TRBD2. The V segment lost 4 bases and the J segment 3 bases; nucleotides outside the gene matches: 4. This CDR3 has 15 amino acids. Germline-derived CDR1 and CDR2 are SGHRS and YFSETQ.

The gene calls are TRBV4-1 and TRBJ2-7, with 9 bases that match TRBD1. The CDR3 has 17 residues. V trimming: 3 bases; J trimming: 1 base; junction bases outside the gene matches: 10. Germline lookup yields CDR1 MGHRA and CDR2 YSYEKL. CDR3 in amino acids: CASSHLPGQGSSYEQYV. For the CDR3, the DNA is TGCGCCAGCAGCCACCTCCCGGGACAGGGATCGTCCTACGAGCAGTACGTC.

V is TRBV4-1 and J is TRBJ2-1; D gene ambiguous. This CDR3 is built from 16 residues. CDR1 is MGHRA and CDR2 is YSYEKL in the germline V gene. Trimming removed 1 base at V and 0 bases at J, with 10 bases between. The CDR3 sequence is CASSQAETSSYNEQFF. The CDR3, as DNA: TGCGCCAGCAGCCAAGCGGAGACGAGCTCCTACAATGAGCAGTTCTTC.

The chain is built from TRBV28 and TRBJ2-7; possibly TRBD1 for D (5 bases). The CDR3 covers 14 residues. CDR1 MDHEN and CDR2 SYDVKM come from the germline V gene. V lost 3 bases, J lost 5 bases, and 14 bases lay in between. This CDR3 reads CASSFLQGTDEQYV. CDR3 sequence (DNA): TGTGCCAGCAGTTTTCTTCAGGGAACCGACGAGCAGTACGTC.

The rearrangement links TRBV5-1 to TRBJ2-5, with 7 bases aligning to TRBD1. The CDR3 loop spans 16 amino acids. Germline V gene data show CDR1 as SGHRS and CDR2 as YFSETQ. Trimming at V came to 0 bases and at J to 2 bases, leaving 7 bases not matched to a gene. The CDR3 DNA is TGCGCCAGCAGCTTGGGGGGGACGACAGGGCAAGAGACCCAGTACTTC. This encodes CASSLGGTTGQETQYF.

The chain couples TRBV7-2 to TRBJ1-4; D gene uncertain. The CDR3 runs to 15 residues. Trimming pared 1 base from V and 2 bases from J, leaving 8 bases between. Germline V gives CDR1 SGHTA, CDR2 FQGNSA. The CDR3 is CASSLERPTNEKLFF. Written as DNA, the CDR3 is TGTGCCAGCAGCTTAGAGCGGCCGACTAATGAAAAACTGTTTTTT.

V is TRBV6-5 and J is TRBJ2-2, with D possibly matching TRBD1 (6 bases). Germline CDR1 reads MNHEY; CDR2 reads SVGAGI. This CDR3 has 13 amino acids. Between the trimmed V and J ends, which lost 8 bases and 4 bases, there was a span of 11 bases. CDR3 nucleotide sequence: TGTGCCAGCGGGGGCCTGTCCACCGGGGAGCTGTTTTTT. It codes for CASGGLSTGELFF.

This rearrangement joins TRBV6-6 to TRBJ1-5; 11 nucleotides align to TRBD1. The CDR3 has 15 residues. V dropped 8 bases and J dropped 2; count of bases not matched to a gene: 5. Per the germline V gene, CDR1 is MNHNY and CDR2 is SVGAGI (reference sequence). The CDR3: CASLPGQGGNQPQHF. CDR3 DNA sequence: TGTGCCAGCCTGCCGGGACAGGGGGGCAATCAGCCCCAGCATTTT.